This TCR beta chain was documented in a study of spatial heterogeneity in lung cancer. Study-wide context: Consistently, beta-chain sequences turned up in larger numbers than alpha-chain sequences did.

Regarding time point: sample taken at primary tumor resection. Researchers sequenced whole RNA taken from tumor, nontumor lung or frozen PBMC without sorting. Patients with untreated early-stage non-small cell lung cancer, numbering 55 to 80, were the donors. CDR3 length equals 20 residues. A distinct unique molecular identifier was carried by each TCR cDNA molecule. Using its own MiXCR run on the 5' RACE reads, TCRdb lists one record per CDR3 protein. The table has about 10,000 distinct CDR3 sequences, roughly 4.2% seen once; the top ten hold over 6.5%. This material consisted of normal lung tissue next to the tumor, taken at surgery. This sequence was found in a male donor with early-stage non-small cell lung cancer. The chain is built from TRBV1 and TRBJ1-5; the table's TRBD1 call for D was not verified on the DNA. TRBV1 constitutes a pseudogene. Here the CDR3 DNA reads TGCACCAGCAGCCAATCTTTTCCGGGACCCCTTAAATATAGCAATCAGCCCCAGCATTTT. Translated, it gives CTSSQSFPGPLKYSNQPQHF.